This T cell receptor beta chain was sequenced for a study of cytomegalovirus exposure and HLA in healthy donors (dated by TCRdb to about 2017). As for the study more broadly: An earlier analysis of several hundred of the donors reported approximately 290 Gb of sequence data and around 120 million unique TCR beta sequences from about 179 million T cells. An early release covering some 640 HLA-typed donors comprised about 310 gigabases of sequencing data and around 86 million unique TCR sequences. The genetic ancestry cluster associated with self-reported Caucasian donors included about 81% of the 300 to 450 genotyped donors. The study aimed to test whether signatures of past pathogen exposure could be identified by cataloging public T cell receptors. Using immunosequencing, the study profiled T cell repertoires from approximately 700 subjects and related those repertoires to cytomegalovirus serostatus. In addition to the first cohort of around 670 subjects, a separate validation cohort of 100 to 150 different subjects was used. To predict cytomegalovirus infection status, the study brought together high-throughput TCR immunosequencing, statistical association of individual TCRs with disease status, and machine learning. A later analysis re-examined previously published TCR beta repertoires from 610 or so donors and added high-resolution HLA genotyping to investigate patterns of TCR occurrence. In the later analysis, no new phenotypic data were used to find candidate immune exposures; instead, reliance was placed on TCR beta sequences and their occurrence across donors. An earlier analysis of approximately 500 of the donors applied high-throughput TCR beta sequencing to assess whether each TCR beta V gene segment acted as functional or pseudogenic. Donor age, sex, ethnicity and CMV serostatus were collected together with the repertoire data. In a later genetic analysis, genome-wide SNP genotypes for about three fifths of the roughly 670 donors were used, and that subset was treated as a discovery cohort. All discovery cohort repertoires had been generated on a single sequencing platform. Both class I and class II loci were covered by HLA typing, at four-digit resolution. The number of typed donors differed by locus: about 629-630 for A, B, C, DRB1 and DQB1; some 540 for DQA1; fewer than 610 for DPA1; and about 450 for DPB1. Roughly 5 DR-DQ haplotypes were treated as single units for association and clustering because of strong linkage in the cohort. On average, about 240,000 unique TCR beta nucleotide sequences were sequenced per donor among a few hundred genotyped donors of the cohort, with around 19% of those sequences being non-productive.

With respect to this clone: Its antigen specificity is not known. The record has no base qualities; no much larger clone is one base away.

Library preparation used the immunoSEQ multiplex PCR assay. For the multiplex PCR, a mixture combining 60 forward primers for TCR Vbeta segments and 13 reverse primers for TCR Jbeta segments was used. Amplification of the CDR3 region of rearranged TCR beta genes was performed with a multiplex PCR assay on genomic DNA. The amplified TCR beta libraries were sequenced on the Illumina HiSeq System as 87-base-pair reads. The authors' pipeline ran thus. A later analysis tallied tens of millions of unique TCR beta chains across the 610 or so repertoires, and roughly 11 million of those chains were shared by two or more donors. A nearest-neighbor algorithm error-corrected the raw reads and collapsed the reads into unique sequences, merging closely related sequences to remove PCR and sequencing errors. CDR3 sequences were aligned to IMGT reference sequences to assign V, D and J gene segments. For a sequence to be retained, at least a six-nucleotide match to both a V gene segment and a J gene segment was required. Rearrangements were classified as productive when the CDR3 lacked stop codons and remained in frame with V and J, and all other rearrangements were classified as non-productive. CDR3 was defined according to IMGT convention as the region running from the second conserved V-encoded cysteine to the conserved J-encoded phenylalanine. The earlier analysis of about 610 of the donors excluded sequences that lacked an unambiguous match to a single V gene segment. An earlier analysis of several hundred of the donors classified V segments as functional when productive rearrangements were above 56.7% and as segregating when the standard deviation between donors was above 5%. A statistical classification framework was built to diagnose cytomegalovirus status from the catalog of TCR beta chain sequences. In a later analysis, TCR nucleotide sequences were compared against IMGT/GENE-DB human TR gene sequences so that V and J genes could be assigned. Using the TCRdist pipeline, a later analysis assigned CDR3 sequences along with most-parsimonious VDJ recombination scenarios. In a later analysis, each TCR beta chain was defined by its CDR3 amino acid sequence together with its V-gene family, and reads lacking a unique V-gene family were excluded. In a later analysis, several hundred highly shared, low-generation-probability nucleotide sequences were removed to address suspected cross-contamination and a sequencing artifact. In a later analysis, a clonal expansion index was calculated for each public chain from normalized within-repertoire ranks of inferred template counts. Generation probabilities in a later analysis came from a VDJ recombination model fitted to out-of-frame rearrangements, and those results were checked against IGoR. In a later analysis, TCR-TCR, TCR-HLA and TCR-CMV co-occurrence was scored with hypergeometric tests, and a repertoire-size bias correction was applied to TCR pairs. In a later analysis, false discovery rates were estimated by permuting HLA or CMV assignments 20 times. In a later analysis, co-occurring TCRs were grouped using DBSCAN, with TCRdist sequence similarity added in when clustering inside HLA-allele-positive subsets. Repertoires with fewer than 30,000 or more than 120,000 public chains were left out of co-occurrence clustering, as were a handful of repertoires with anomalous nucleotide sharing. TCRdb took this table from immuneACCESS and kept in-frame rearrangements with V and J called. Such tables lack part of the clones; where checked against another copy, unresolved V genes explain under half of the gap, and the rest is unexplained. V, J and clone size are taken as reported in that table, and D and trimming were inferred from the DNA itself. This sample has about 130,000 clones in its table, and 66% of those were observed once. The leading ten clones occupy 1.6% of the sample.

Results the study describes overall, beyond this receptor: Presence/absence analyses assumed roughly uniform sequencing depth across donors, an assumption that may not hold. In this cohort, only TCR beta chains were sequenced, and detectable features were limited by the absence of alpha or paired-chain data. Most TCR sequences were observed very rarely across donors, whereas some public TCRs were present in many individuals. In a later genetic analysis, fewer N-insertions in productive TCRs were reported among donors in an Asian-associated ancestry cluster than the roughly 710-donor mean. In both the original and validation cohorts, the classifier was reported to diagnose cytomegalovirus status with high specificity and sensitivity. A later analysis found that TCR association rates varied across HLA loci, with DRB1 alleles showing the most associated TCRs and HLA-C alleles the fewest. A later analysis reported that several top co-occurrence clusters appeared linked to parvovirus B19, influenza, CMV and Epstein-Barr virus. Some IMGT-functional V segments, including TRBV6-2 and TRBV6-3, could not be told apart with the 87-base-pair reads, so those segments were excluded. When HLA alleles, especially DR and DQ, strongly co-occurred, attributing TCR associations to individual alleles was difficult. According to the authors, the approach could potentially be generalized to other disease states and immunological phenotypes. Correlated functional status among segregating V segments might reflect linkage disequilibrium, but an unknown experimental factor could not be ruled out. In an earlier analysis of approximately 590 of the donors, most TCR beta V segments were observed in productive rearrangements about 87% or about 30% of the time, broadly matching IMGT annotations. Compared with equally common non-associated chains, HLA-associated TCR beta chains in a later analysis were more clonally expanded and had lower generation probabilities. A further reported finding was that TCR beta sequences accurately predicted the HLA-A and HLA-B alleles for most subjects in the first cohort. A cluster of highly shared sequence variants was judged likely to represent a technical artifact of the sequencing pipeline. Most CMV-associated TCR beta chains appeared to be HLA-restricted in a later analysis, and the HLA associations seemed to be driven largely by CMV exposure. In a later analysis, about 16,000 TCR beta sequences were associated with specific HLA alleles at a false discovery rate of 0.05. For the cohort, immune exposure information was limited to CMV serostatus. Because counts were too low, seventeen rarely observed V segments, including chromosome 9 orphons, were excluded from the earlier analysis of 587 of the donors. The study gave a list of about 170 TCR beta chains associated with cytomegalovirus. A few of the identified cytomegalovirus-associated TCR beta chains were confirmed in vitro to be specific for cytomegalovirus antigens. Because HLA typing was missing for some donors at each locus, association tests included only the typed subset. In a later genetic analysis, a missense DCLRE1C variant was associated with V-gene and J-gene trimming of TCR beta chains, and the association was replicated in an independent cohort.

The cohort was made up of approximately 670 healthy bone marrow donors. At the time of sampling, all cohort members were nominally healthy, though unrecorded immune exposures were likely present. CMV serostatus was recorded as positive for about 300 and negative for about 50% of the 666 cohort members, whereas no CMV serostatus was recorded for the donor in question. A peripheral blood sample was provided by each donor, and peripheral blood mononuclear cells were used for TCR beta sequencing. The Qiagen DNeasy Blood Extraction Kit was used to extract genomic DNA from the blood cell samples. The CDR1 and CDR2 encoded by the germline V gene are SQVTM and ANQGSEA. V and J are truncated by 4 bases and 5 bases respectively, leaving an intervening sequence of 9 bases. The CDR3 contains 12 residues, cysteine and phenylalanine counted. Only the CDR3 DNA stays, 36 bases, in frame from base 1.

The receptor's source is a human donor in good health. The rearrangement combines TRBV29-1 with TRBJ2-1; the D gene identity is not certain. Source material: PBMCs. The CDR3: CSVVKSDNEQFF. Read as DNA, the sequence is TGCAGCGTTGTAAAGTCGGACAATGAGCAGTTCTTC.